This entry is about one TCR beta chain. V dropped 0 bases and J dropped 8 bases, with 11 bases sitting between them. Looked up from germline, CDR1 is MGHDK and CDR2 is SYGVNS. The CDR3 has 14 residues. This sample was included in a study of cytomegalovirus exposure and HLA in healthy donors. The study ran its PCR with 60 Vbeta and 13 Jbeta primers. The protocol was immunoSEQ multiplex PCR, while the TCRdb copy is restricted to in-frame clones and leaves out a portion. Its clone listing holds around 42,000 clones. The J gene is TRBJ2-1, the V gene TRBV25-1, with TRBD2 as a possible D gene (6 bases). Input material: PBMCs. The receptor was isolated from a man between 25 and 39 years old in good health and CMV-seronegative. CDR3 loop: CASSEYGERDEQFF. Here the CDR3 DNA reads TGTGCCAGCAGTGAATATGGGGAGCGGGATGAGCAGTTCTTC.